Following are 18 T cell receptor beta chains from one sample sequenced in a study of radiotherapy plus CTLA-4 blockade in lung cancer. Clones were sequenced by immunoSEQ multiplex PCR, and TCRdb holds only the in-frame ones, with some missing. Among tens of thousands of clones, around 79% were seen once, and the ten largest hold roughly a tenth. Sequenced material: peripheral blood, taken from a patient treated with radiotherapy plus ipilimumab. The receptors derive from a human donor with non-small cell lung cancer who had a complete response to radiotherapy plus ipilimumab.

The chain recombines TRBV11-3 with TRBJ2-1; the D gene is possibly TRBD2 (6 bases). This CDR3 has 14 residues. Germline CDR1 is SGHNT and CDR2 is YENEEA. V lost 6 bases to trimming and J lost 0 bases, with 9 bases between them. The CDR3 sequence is CASRRDSSYNEQFF. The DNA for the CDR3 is TGTGCCAGCAGACGGGACTCCTCCTACAATGAGCAGTTCTTC. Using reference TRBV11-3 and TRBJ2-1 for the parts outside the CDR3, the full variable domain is EAGVVQSPRYKIIEKKQPVAFWCNPISGHNTLYWYLQNLGQGPELLIRYENEEAVDDSQLPKDRFSAERLKGVDSTLKIQPAELGDSAVYLCASRRDSSYNEQFFGPGTRLTVL.

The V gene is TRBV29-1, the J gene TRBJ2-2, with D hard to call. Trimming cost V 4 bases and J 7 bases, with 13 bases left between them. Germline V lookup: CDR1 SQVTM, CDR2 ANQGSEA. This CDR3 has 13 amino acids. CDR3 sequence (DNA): TGCAGCGTTGCTAGTGAGGCCGGCGGGGAGCTGTTTTTT. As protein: CSVASEAGGELFF.

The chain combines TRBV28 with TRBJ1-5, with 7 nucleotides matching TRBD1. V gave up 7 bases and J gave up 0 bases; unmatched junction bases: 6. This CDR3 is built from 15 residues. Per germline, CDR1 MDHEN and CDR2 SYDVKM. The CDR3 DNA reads TGTGCCAGCACCGATAACAGGGGTAGCAATCAGCCCCAGCATTTT. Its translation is CASTDNRGSNQPQHF. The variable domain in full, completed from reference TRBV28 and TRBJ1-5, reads DVKVTQSSRYLVKRTGEKVFLECVQDMDHENMFWYRQDPGLGLRLIYFSYDVKMKEKGDIPEGYSVSREKKERFSLILESASTNQTSMYLCASTDNRGSNQPQHFGDGTRLSIL.

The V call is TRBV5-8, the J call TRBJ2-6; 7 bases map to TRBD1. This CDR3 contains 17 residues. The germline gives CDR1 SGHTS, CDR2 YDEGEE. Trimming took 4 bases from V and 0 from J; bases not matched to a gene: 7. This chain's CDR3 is CASSPNRGRSGANVLTF. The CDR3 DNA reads TGTGCCAGCAGCCCTAACAGGGGCCGCTCTGGGGCCAACGTCCTGACTTTC.

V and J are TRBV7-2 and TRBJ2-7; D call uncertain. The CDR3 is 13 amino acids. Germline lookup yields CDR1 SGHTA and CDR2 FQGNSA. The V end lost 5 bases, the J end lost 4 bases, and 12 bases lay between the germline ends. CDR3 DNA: TGTGCCAGCAGCATCTCCCCAGGATACGAGCAGTACGTC. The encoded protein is CASSISPGYEQYV.

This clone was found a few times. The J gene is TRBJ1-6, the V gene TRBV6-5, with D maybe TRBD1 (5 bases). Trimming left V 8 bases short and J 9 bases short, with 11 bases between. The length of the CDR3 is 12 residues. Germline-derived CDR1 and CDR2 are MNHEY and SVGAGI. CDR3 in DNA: TGTGCCAGCGGGATTGGGGGTTCACCCCTCCACTTT. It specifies CASGIGGSPLHF.

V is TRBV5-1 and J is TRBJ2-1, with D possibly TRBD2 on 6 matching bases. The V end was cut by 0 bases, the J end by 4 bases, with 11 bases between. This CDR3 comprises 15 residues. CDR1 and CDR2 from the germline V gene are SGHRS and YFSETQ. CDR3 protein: CASSLGRDSYNEQFF. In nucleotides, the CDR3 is TGCGCCAGCAGCTTGGGTAGGGACTCGTACAATGAGCAGTTCTTC.

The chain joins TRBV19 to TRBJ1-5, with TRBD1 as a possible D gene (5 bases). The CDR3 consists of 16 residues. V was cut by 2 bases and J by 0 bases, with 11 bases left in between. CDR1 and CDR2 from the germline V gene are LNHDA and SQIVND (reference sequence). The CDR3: CASSIWGVFSNQPQHF. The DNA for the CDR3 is TGTGCCAGTAGTATATGGGGGGTTTTTAGCAATCAGCCCCAGCATTTT.

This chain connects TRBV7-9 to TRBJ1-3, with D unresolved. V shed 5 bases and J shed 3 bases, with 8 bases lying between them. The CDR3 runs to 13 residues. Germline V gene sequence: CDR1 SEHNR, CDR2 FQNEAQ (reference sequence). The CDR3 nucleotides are TGTGCCAGCAGCCCTCCCCATGGAAACACCATATATTTT. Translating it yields CASSPPHGNTIYF.

CDR3 nucleotide sequence: TGCGCCAGCAGCCCGGGACAGGGGAATGAGCAGTTCTTC. This encodes CASSPGQGNEQFF. The rearrangement uses TRBV10-1 and TRBJ2-1; 10 positions match TRBD1. The CDR3 loop spans 13 amino acids. Germline CDR1 and CDR2: WNHNN and SYGVQD (reference sequence). Unmatched junction bases numbered 3, after V lost 6 bases and J lost 7 bases.

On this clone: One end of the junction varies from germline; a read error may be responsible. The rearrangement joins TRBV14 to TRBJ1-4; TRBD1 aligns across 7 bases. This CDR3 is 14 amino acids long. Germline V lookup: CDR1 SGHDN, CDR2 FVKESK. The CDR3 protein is CASTQGTANEKLFF. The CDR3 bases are TGTGCCAGCACCCAAGGGACAGCTAATGAAAAACTGTTTTTT.

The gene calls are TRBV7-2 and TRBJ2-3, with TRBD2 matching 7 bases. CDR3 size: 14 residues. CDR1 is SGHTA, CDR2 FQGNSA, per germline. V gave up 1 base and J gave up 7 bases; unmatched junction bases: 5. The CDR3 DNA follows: TGTGCCAGCAGCTTAGGGCAGGGACTAAATACGCAGTATTTT. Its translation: CASSLGQGLNTQYF. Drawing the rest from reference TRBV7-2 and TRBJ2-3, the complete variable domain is GAGVSQSPSNKVTEKGKDVELRCDPISGHTALYWYRQSLGQGLEFLIYFQGNSAPDKSGLPSDRFSAERTGGSVSTLTIQRTQQEDSAVYLCASSLGQGLNTQYFGPGTRLTVL.

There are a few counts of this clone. CDR3 DNA sequence: TGTGCCACCACGACAGGGAGGGGCTACACCTTC. Amino acids: CATTTGRGYTF. V usage is TRBV6-5 and J usage is TRBJ1-2, with 7 bases identical to TRBD1. Germline V gene data show CDR1 as MNHEY and CDR2 as SVGAGI. CDR3 length: 11 residues. The ends lost 10 bases at V and 8 bases at J; junction bases unmatched: 7.

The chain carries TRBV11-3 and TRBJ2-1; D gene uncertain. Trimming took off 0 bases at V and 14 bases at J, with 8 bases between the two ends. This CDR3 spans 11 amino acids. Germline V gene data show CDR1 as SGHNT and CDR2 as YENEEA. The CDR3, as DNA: TGTGCCAGCAGCTTAGAAGGGTTGGAGTTCTTC. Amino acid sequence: CASSLEGLEFF.

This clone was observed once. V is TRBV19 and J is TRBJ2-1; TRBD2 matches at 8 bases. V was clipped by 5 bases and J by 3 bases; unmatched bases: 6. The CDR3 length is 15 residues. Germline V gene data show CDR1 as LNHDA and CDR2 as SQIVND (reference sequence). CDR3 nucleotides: TGTGCCAGTAGTGGGGCTAGCGGGTTCTACAATGAGCAGTTCTTC. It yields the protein CASSGASGFYNEQFF.

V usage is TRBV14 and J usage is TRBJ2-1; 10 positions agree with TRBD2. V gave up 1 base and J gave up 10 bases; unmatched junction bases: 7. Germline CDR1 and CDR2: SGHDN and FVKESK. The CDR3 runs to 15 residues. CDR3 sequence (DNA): TGTGCCAGCAGCCAAGTCTGGGTAGCGGGAGGCGAGCAGTTCTTC. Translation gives CASSQVWVAGGEQFF.

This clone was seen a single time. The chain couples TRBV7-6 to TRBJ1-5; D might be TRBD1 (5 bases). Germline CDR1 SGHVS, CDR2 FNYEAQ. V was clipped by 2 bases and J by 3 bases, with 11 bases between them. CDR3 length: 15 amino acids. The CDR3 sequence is CASSLSPGYNQPQHF. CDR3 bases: TGTGCCAGCAGCTTAAGCCCAGGGTACAATCAGCCCCAGCATTTT.

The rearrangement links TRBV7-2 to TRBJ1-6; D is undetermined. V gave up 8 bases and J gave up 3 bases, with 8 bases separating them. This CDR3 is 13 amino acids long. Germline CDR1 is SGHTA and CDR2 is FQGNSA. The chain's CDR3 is CASGGYYNSPLHF. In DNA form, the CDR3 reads TGTGCCAGCGGAGGGTACTATAATTCACCCCTCCACTTT.